This TCR beta chain was captured in a study of T cells in localized non-small cell lung cancer. Findings and caveats of the study: Heterogeneity within the tumor remains possible, as just one region underwent sequencing. There were a median around 57 of the top 100 tumor clones appearing in adjacent lung. A denser population of T cells in blood accompanied longer overall survival.

This clone has just a few counts. Antigen specificity is unknown. Germline-derived CDR1 and CDR2 are GTSNPN and SVGIG (reference sequence). The CDR3 extends over 16 amino acids. The trim removed 3 bases at V and 2 bases at J, leaving 3 bases unmatched. Measured with immunoSEQ multiplex PCR; TCRdb has only the in-frame clones, and not every one. The sample has fewer than 1,500 clones; 22% are singletons. Atypia-free lung next to the tumor was sampled at least 2 cm from its margin. The input for sequencing was normal lung tissue next to the tumor, taken before any cancer treatment. The clonotype was recovered from a woman aged 35 to 69 with stage I lung adenocarcinoma. This chain uses TRBV30 with TRBJ2-2, with 13 bases that match TRBD2. The CDR3 sequence is CAWRTGLAGNTGELFF. DNA for the CDR3: TGTGCCTGGAGAACGGGACTAGCGGGAAACACCGGGGAGCTGTTTTTT.